This T cell receptor (beta chain) was found in a study of blood T cells in healthy people across ages. Across the study: About one barcoded beta molecule was captured per two T cells (by template switching).

Using a J-beta primer mix together with a sample-barcoded 5' primer, a second PCR was run for about 7 to 12 cycles. TCRdb fed the 5' RACE reads into MiXCR, producing one record per CDR3 protein. This sample has approximately 800,000 distinct CDR3 sequences, with about half found just once. The V segment lost 5 bases and the J segment 4 bases; nucleotides outside the gene matches: 8. The length of the CDR3 is 15 residues. From germline, CDR1 is MNHEY and CDR2 SMNVEV (reference sequence). The individuals who served as donors were healthy Caucasians living in Russia, aged about 6 to 100. Researchers collected ten milliliters of peripheral blood from every single donor.

V gene TRBV27 combines with J gene TRBJ2-3, with 8 positions matching TRBD2. The clonotype was recovered from a man aged 80 or over in good health. Sequencing was done on a sample of blood. The CDR3 protein is CASSPERERADTQYF. The CDR3 DNA follows: TGTGCCAGCAGTCCAGAGCGGGAGAGGGCAGATACGCAGTATTTT.